These T cell receptor beta chains were read from a single sample in a study of OX40 agonist ivuxolimab in advanced cancers. The protocol was immunoSEQ multiplex PCR, while the TCRdb copy is restricted to in-frame clones and leaves out a portion. This sample yields some 99,000 clones, of which 90% are seen a single time; 1.5% to 2% belongs to the top ten. The material was CD4+ or CD8+ T cells sorted from blood, obtained in a trial of the OX40 agonist ivuxolimab. Source of these receptors: an adult with an advanced solid tumor such as melanoma, head and neck, liver or kidney cancer. The CDR3 runs from the conserved cysteine through the conserved F or W. D genes are given only for firm matches. Clone size is stated in some rows and not others, as once, few, many or a class when expanded.

D	V	size	J	CDR3	DNA
-	TRBV5-5	-	TRBJ1-1	CASSLGADTEAFF	TGTGCCAGCAGCTTGGGGGCTGACACTGAAGCTTTCTTT
-	TRBV28	-	TRBJ2-3	CASSFTPATTDTQYF	TGTGCCAGCAGTTTTACCCCGGCCACCACAGATACGCAGTATTTT
-	TRBV14	-	TRBJ2-7	CASSQDAGGGEQYF	TGTGCCAGCAGCCAAGATGCGGGCGGCGGCGAGCAGTACTTC
TRBD1	TRBV7-2	-	TRBJ2-3	CASSLAFVGQGSTDTQYF	TGTGCCAGCAGCTTAGCGTTTGTGGGACAGGGGAGCACAGATACGCAGTATTTT
-	TRBV29-1	-	TRBJ2-7	CSVEVRGLSPYEQYF	TGCAGCGTTGAAGTACGAGGGCTTTCCCCCTACGAGCAGTACTTC
-	TRBV30	-	TRBJ1-1	CAWRMRMTDTEAFF	TGTGCCTGGAGAATGCGAATGACGGACACTGAAGCTTTCTTT
-	TRBV4-3	-	TRBJ2-2	CASSQSRANTGELFF	TGCGCCAGCAGCCAAAGCAGGGCGAACACCGGGGAGCTGTTTTTT
TRBD2	TRBV5-4	-	TRBJ2-1	CASSFEGGRSYNEQFF	TGTGCCAGCAGCTTTGAGGGAGGGCGGTCCTACAATGAGCAGTTCTTC
TRBD1	TRBV29-1	few	TRBJ1-4	CSVEGTGANEKLFF	TGCAGCGTTGAAGGGACAGGGGCAAATGAAAAACTGTTTTTT
TRBD2	TRBV4-1	-	TRBJ2-3	CASSQEGAGRTDTQYF	TGCGCCAGCAGCCAAGAAGGAGCGGGACGCACAGATACGCAGTATTTT
-	TRBV12-5	-	TRBJ1-1	CASVPGTANTEAFF	TGTGCTAGTGTCCCAGGGACGGCAAACACTGAAGCTTTCTTT
-	TRBV11-1	-	TRBJ2-7	CASSLGAGHPDQQYF	TGTGCCAGCAGCTTAGGGGCAGGCCACCCCGACCAGCAGTACTTC
TRBD2	TRBV7-9	-	TRBJ2-5	CASSFGLAKETQYF	TGTGCCAGCAGCTTTGGACTAGCTAAAGAGACCCAGTACTTC
-	TRBV6-5	once	TRBJ2-7	CASSYSLGLEQYF	TGTGCCAGCAGTTACAGTCTCGGGCTCGAGCAGTACTTC
TRBD1	TRBV6-5	-	TRBJ2-1	CASSRQGAIHEQFF	TGTGCCAGCAGCCGGCAGGGGGCGATCCATGAGCAGTTCTTC
-	TRBV10-3	once	TRBJ2-6	CAISPQGTGANVLTF	TGTGCCATCAGCCCGCAGGGGACTGGGGCCAACGTCCTGACTTTC
-	TRBV25-1	few	TRBJ1-5	CASSARASNQPQHF	TGTGCCAGCAGTGCCAGGGCAAGCAATCAGCCCCAGCATTTT
-	TRBV19	-	TRBJ2-1	CASSTVPMAALYNEQFF	TGTGCCAGTAGCACCGTCCCCATGGCGGCGTTATACAATGAGCAGTTCTTC
-	TRBV15	-	TRBJ2-5	CATSRDLVGETQYF	TGTGCCACCAGCAGAGATTTGGTCGGAGAGACCCAGTACTTC
TRBD1	TRBV6-5	-	TRBJ2-2	CASSYQENRGTGELFF	TGTGCCAGCAGTTACCAAGAGAACAGGGGGACCGGGGAGCTGTTTTTT
-	TRBV6-6	-	TRBJ2-1	CASSYSPGEQFF	TGTGCCAGCAGTTACTCGCCGGGTGAGCAGTTCTTC
-	TRBV5-8	few	TRBJ1-1	CASSFIGEMGEAFF	TGTGCCAGCAGCTTTATAGGGGAGATGGGTGAAGCTTTCTTT
-	TRBV9	-	TRBJ2-1	CASGNGGVGVNEQFF	TGTGCCAGCGGAAACGGAGGTGTGGGTGTTAATGAGCAGTTCTTC
-	TRBV15	-	TRBJ1-4	CATSRDLGIANEKLFF	TGTGCCACCAGCAGAGATCTTGGAATTGCTAATGAAAAACTGTTTTTT
TRBD2	TRBV27	-	TRBJ2-5	CASSLLGLRTSGKETQYF	TGTGCCAGCAGTTTATTAGGGCTCCGGACTAGCGGAAAAGAGACCCAGTACTTC
-	TRBV7-2	-	TRBJ2-2	CASSSPTTGELFF	TGTGCCAGCAGCTCCCCCACGACCGGGGAGCTGTTTTTT
-	TRBV7-2	-	TRBJ1-5	CASSSGQLNQPQHF	TGTGCCAGCAGCTCCGGACAGCTCAATCAGCCCCAGCATTTT
-	TRBV5-8	few	TRBJ2-2	CASSQQRNTGELFF	TGTGCCAGCAGCCAGCAACGGAACACCGGGGAGCTGTTTTTT
TRBD2	TRBV7-2	-	TRBJ2-3	CASSARGGLADTQYF	TGTGCCAGCAGCGCCCGCGGCGGACTAGCGGATACGCAGTATTTT